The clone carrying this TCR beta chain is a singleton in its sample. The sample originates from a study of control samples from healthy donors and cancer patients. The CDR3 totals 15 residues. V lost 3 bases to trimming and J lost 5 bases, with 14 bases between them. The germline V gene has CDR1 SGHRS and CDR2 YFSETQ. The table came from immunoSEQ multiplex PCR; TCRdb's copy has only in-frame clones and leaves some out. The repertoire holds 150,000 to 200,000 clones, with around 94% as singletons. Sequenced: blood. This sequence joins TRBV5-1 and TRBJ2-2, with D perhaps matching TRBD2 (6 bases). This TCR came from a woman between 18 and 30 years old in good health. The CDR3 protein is CASSSGDFWTGELFF. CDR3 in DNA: TGCGCCAGCAGCTCGGGGGATTTTTGGACCGGGGAGCTGTTTTTT.